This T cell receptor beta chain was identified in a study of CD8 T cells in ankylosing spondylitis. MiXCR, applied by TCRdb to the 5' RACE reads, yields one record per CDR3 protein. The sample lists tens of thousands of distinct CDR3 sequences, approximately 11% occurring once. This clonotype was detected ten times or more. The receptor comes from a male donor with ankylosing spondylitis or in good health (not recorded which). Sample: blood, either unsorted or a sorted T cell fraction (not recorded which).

The CDR3 nucleotides are TGCGCCAGCAGCTTGCCGGGGACGGGCGAGCAGTACTTC. It encodes CASSLPGTGEQYF. The chain recombines TRBV5-1 with TRBJ2-7; the D gene could be TRBD1 or TRBD2 (5 bases each). CDR1 SGHRS and CDR2 YFSETQ come from the germline V gene. This CDR3 is 13 amino acids long. Trimming pared 1 base from V and 6 bases from J, leaving 11 bases between.